This TCR beta chain was retrieved from a study of OX40 agonist ivuxolimab in advanced cancers. Overall study: With ivuxolimab, an agonistic anti-OX40 (CD134) antibody, patients were treated.

Germline lookup yields CDR1 SGHTA and CDR2 FQGNSA. With V trimmed by 2 bases and J by 7 bases, 4 bases remained unmatched. CDR3 length equals 13 residues. As for this clone: Its antigen is undetermined.

Study-wide results and limits: Blood T cells, both CD4+ and CD8+, expanded clonally by week 6 at 0.1 to 3.0 mg/kg.

Only in-frame clones appear in the TCRdb table, and some are missing; sequencing was by immunoSEQ multiplex PCR. Of about 88,000 clones listed, more than 70% are singletons. This TCR was recovered from an adult with an advanced solid tumor such as melanoma, head and neck, liver or kidney cancer. J is TRBJ1-2 and V is TRBV7-2; 7 nucleotides agree with TRBD1. Sample: CD4+ or CD8+ T cells sorted from blood, taken in a trial of the OX40 agonist ivuxolimab. CDR3 region: CASSLKGAGGYTF. Written as DNA, the CDR3 is TGTGCCAGCAGCTTAAAGGGGGCGGGTGGCTACACCTTC.